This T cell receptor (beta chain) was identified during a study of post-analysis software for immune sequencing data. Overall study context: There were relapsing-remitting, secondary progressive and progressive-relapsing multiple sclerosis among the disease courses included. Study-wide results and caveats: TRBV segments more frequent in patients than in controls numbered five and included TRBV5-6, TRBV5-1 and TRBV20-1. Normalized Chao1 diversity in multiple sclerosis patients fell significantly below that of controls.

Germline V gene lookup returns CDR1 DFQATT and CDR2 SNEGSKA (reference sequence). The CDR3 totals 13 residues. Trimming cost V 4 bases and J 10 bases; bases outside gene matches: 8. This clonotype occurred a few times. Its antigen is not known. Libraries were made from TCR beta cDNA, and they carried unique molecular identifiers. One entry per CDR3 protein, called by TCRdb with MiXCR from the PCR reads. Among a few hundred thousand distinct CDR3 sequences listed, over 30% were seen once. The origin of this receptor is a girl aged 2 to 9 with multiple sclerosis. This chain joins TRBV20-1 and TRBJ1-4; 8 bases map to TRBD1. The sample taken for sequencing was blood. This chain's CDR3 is CSAKGQGPGKLFF. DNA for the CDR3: TGCAGTGCTAAAGGACAGGGTCCCGGAAAACTGTTTTTT.